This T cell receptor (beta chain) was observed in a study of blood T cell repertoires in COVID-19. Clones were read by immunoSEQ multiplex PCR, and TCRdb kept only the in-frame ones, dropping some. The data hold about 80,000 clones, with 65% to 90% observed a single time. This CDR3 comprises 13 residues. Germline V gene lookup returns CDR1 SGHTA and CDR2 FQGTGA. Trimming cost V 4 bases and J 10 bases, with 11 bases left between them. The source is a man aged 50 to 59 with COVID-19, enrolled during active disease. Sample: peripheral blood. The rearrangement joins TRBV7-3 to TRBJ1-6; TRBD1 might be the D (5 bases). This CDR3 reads CASSSIRESPLHF. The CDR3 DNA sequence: TGTGCCAGCAGCTCCATCAGGGAATCACCCCTCCACTTT.